The entry below describes one TCR beta chain. The sample is drawn from a study of control samples from healthy donors and cancer patients. TCRdb keeps only in-frame clones here, not all; method: immunoSEQ multiplex PCR. The data contain approximately 120,000 clones, around 88% of them singletons. Sequences were obtained from blood. This receptor was identified in a woman between 45 and 60 years old in good health.

The CDR3 is CASSLGLVGAGTQYF. The CDR3, as DNA: TGTGCCAGCAGCTTGGGACTCGTAGGGGCGGGGACCCAGTACTTC. The V gene is TRBV5-6, the J gene TRBJ2-5; D assignment may be TRBD1 or TRBD2 (5 bases each). The CDR3 sequence is 15 residues long. Trimming shortened V by 0 bases and J by 7 bases, and 16 bases separated the two germline ends. Germline values: CDR1 SGHDT, CDR2 YYEEEE.